The 2 T cell receptor beta chains below come from one sample, sequenced in a study of cytomegalovirus exposure and HLA in healthy donors. The PCR was carried out with 60 Vbeta primers and 13 Jbeta primers. TCRdb keeps only in-frame clones here, not all; method: immunoSEQ multiplex PCR. The table includes about 200,000 clones, about 88% detected once. Material: PBMCs. These receptors originate from a woman aged 25-40 years in good health and CMV-seronegative.

Remarks on this clone: Sequence at one end of the junction differs from germline and may be a read error. CDR3 DNA sequence: TGTGCCAGCTCACTAACAAGTAAGACTAGCGGGACTTCTTTATCGGACTTC. Its translation: CASSLTSKTSGTSLSDF. The chain employs TRBV18 and TRBJ2-7, with TRBD2 matching over 11 bases. This CDR3 comprises 17 residues. Germline V CDR1 and CDR2: KGHSH, LQKENI.

The chain carries TRBV11-2 and TRBJ1-1; D is perhaps TRBD1 (5 bases). Germline loops: CDR1 SGHAT, CDR2 FQNNGV. Trimming removed 4 bases from V and 10 bases from J, with 16 bases in between. This CDR3 region has 13 residues. Here the CDR3 reads CASSSGGTWGAFF. CDR3 sequence (DNA): TGTGCCAGCAGCTCCGGTGGGACTTGGGGAGCTTTCTTT.